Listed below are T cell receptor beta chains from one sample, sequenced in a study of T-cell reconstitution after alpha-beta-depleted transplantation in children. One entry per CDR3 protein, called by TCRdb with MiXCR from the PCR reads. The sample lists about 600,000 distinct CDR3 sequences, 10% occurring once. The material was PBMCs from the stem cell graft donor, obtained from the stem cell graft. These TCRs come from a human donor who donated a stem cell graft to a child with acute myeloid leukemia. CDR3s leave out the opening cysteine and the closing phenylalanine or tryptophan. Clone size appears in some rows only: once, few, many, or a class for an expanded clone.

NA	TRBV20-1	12	SARQGGLNQPQH
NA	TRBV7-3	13	ASSPTGTGAYEQF
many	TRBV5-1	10	ASSWDGNEQF
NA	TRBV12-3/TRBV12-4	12	ASSFATNQNEQF
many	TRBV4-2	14	ASSPEPDLTTDTQY
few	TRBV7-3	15	ASSLTGTSGRGYEQY
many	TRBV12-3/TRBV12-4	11	ASSENEPDTQY
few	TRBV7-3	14	ASSSELAGSLSEQF
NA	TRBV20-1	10	SARGLAHEQF
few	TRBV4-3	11	ASSHPLTSVQF
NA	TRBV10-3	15	ASSESAGTDTYNEQF
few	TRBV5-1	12	ASSQAGGSYEQY
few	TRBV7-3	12	ASSLTRQGEGYT
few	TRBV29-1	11	SVRVAGAYEQY
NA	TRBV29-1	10	SVGTLFYEQY
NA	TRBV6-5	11	ASSHEIDGEAF
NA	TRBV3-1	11	ASSPDMNTEAF
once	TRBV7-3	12	ASSPDHSTDTQY
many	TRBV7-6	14	ASSRRKQGTNTEAF
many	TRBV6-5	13	ASSSFRLGHQELF
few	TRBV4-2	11	ASSPGGLASPF
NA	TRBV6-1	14	ASSEEEYNSYNEQF
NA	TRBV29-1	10	SIRVPNTEAF
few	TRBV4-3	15	ASSQEVDIANTGELF
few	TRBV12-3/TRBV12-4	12	ASSPRKGRDTQY
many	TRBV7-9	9	ASSLSGQAF
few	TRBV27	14	ASRGTSGRRTDTQY
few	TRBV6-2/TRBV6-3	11	ASSYRGWTEAF
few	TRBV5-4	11	ASSWEGGDPKY
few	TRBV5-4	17	ASSLWIGTGVSGANVLT
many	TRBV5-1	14	ASSIAGTTIRNEQF
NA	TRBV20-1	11	SASPGLTDTQY
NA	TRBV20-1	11	SALQGTNYGYT
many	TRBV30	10	AWRDYQETQY
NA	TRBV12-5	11	ASGLAETGTQY
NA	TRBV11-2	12	ASSLTRLGNEQF
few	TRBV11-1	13	ASSPRDNSGNTIY
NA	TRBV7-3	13	ASSLTTGTHNEQF